This T cell receptor (beta chain) was profiled in a study of T-cell memory formation after mild COVID-19. TCRdb itself ran the 5' RACE reads through MiXCR, one entry per CDR3 protein. This sample yields about 470,000 distinct CDR3 sequences, of which roughly 25% are seen a single time; about an eighth belongs to the top ten. The receptor comes from an adult woman who had mild COVID-19 (a few samples of this study predate the infection). Cell type and time point are not known. Material for sequencing was PBMCs or a T cell subset sorted from them (not recorded which).

The CDR3 loop is CASSQVFAELYEQYF. CDR3 sequence (DNA): TGTGCCAGCAGCCAAGTGTTCGCAGAATTATACGAGCAGTACTTC. V usage is TRBV3-1 and J usage is TRBJ2-7; D gene uncertain. CDR1 is LGHDT and CDR2 is YNNKEL in the germline V gene (reference sequence). V was cut by 1 base and J by 4 bases, with 14 bases left in between. The CDR3 is 15 amino acids.